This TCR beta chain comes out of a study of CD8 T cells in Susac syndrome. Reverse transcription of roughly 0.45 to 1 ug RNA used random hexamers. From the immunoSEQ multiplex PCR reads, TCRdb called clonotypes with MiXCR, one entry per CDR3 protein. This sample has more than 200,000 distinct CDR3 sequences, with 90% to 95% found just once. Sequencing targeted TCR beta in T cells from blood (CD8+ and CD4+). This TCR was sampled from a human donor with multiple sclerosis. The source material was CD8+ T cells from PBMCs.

The CDR3 DNA is TGTGCCAGCAGCCAATACCGGGGCCCTACTGAGCAGTTCTTC. Translation gives CASSQYRGPTEQFF. V gene TRBV4-2 combines with J gene TRBJ2-1, with D possibly called TRBD1 or TRBD2 (5 bases each). Trimming pared 2 bases from V and 9 bases from J, leaving 14 bases between. This CDR3 spans 14 amino acids. Germline assignment: CDR1 LGHNA and CDR2 YNFKEQ.